These 15 T cell receptor beta chains came from one sample sequenced in a study of control samples from healthy donors and cancer patients. Profiled with immunoSEQ multiplex PCR; TCRdb holds only in-frame clones, not every one. Among fewer than 85,000 clones listed, 85% to 95% were seen once. Sequenced input: blood. The receptor source for this set is a woman aged 55-69 years in good health.

This chain uses TRBV24-1 with TRBJ1-2; the match to TRBD1 covers 7 bases. The CDR3 is 14 residues long. With V trimmed by 7 bases and J by 6 bases, 10 bases remained unmatched. Germline CDR1 reads KGHDR; CDR2 reads SFDVKD. The CDR3 DNA sequence: TGTGCCACCAGCCAACAGGGGATCGGCCATGGCTACACCTTC. It translates to CATSQQGIGHGYTF.

V usage is TRBV30 and J usage is TRBJ2-3; TRBD2 matches 9 bases. CDR1 GTSNPN and CDR2 SVGIG come from the germline V gene (reference sequence). The CDR3 runs to 16 residues. Germline trimming cut 7 bases from V and 8 bases from J; bases unmatched to any gene: 19. Here the CDR3 DNA reads TGTGCCTCGACCCCCCGGGATAGCGGGAGTCTAGTTACGCAGTATTTT. As protein: CASTPRDSGSLVTQYF.

With respect to this clone: This same CDR3 is encoded by further DNA sequences in the sample. The rearrangement links TRBV19 to TRBJ1-1; 9 nucleotides agree with TRBD1. The trim removed 8 bases at V and 5 bases at J, leaving 9 bases unmatched. The length of the CDR3 is 14 residues. CDR1 is LNHDA and CDR2 is SQIVND in the germline V gene (reference sequence). The DNA of the CDR3 is TGTGCCAGTCAGAACAGGGGGCGGCGGACTGAAGCTTTCTTT. It specifies CASQNRGRRTEAFF.

The genes are TRBV30 and TRBJ1-1; 8 bases agree with TRBD1. V shed 4 bases and J 6 bases; nucleotides not matched to a gene: 7. The CDR3 runs 13 residues. CDR1 GTSNPN and CDR2 SVGIG come from the germline V gene (reference sequence). CDR3: CAWKRTGRPEAFF. The CDR3 DNA sequence: TGTGCCTGGAAAAGGACAGGGAGGCCTGAAGCTTTCTTT. Complete variable domain (other parts from reference TRBV30 and TRBJ1-1): SQTIHQWPATLVQPVGSPLSLECTVEGTSNPNLYWYRQAAGRGLQLLFYSVGIGQISSEVPQNLSASRPQDRQFILSSKKLLLSDSGFYLCAWKRTGRPEAFFGQGTRLTVV.

The rearrangement joins TRBV30 to TRBJ2-7; perhaps TRBD1 as D (5 bases). V was pared by 0 bases and J by 3 bases, with 15 bases between. The CDR3 is 15 amino acids. Germline V gives CDR1 GTSNPN, CDR2 SVGIG (reference sequence). For the CDR3, the DNA is TGTGCCTGGAGTGTACAGGCGATGGCGCGCTACGAGCAGTACTTC. Translation gives CAWSVQAMARYEQYF.

This clone was counted only a few times. The V gene is TRBV19, the J gene TRBJ1-3; no reliable D call. Germline assignment: CDR1 LNHDA and CDR2 SQIVND (reference sequence). The CDR3 extends over 14 amino acids. Trimming left V 6 bases short and J 2 bases short, with 11 bases between. The CDR3 DNA is TGTGCCAGTAGCAAATCAGGAACTGGAAACACCATATATTTT. Protein: CASSKSGTGNTIYF. Filled out from reference TRBV19 and TRBJ1-3, the complete variable domain reads DGGITQSPKYLFRKEGQNVTLSCEQNLNHDAMYWYRQDPGQGLRLIYYSQIVNDFQKGDIAEGYSVSREKKESFPLTVTSAQKNPTAFYLCASSKSGTGNTIYFGEGSWLTVV.

The chain links TRBV4-3 to TRBJ2-3; TRBD2 matches at 11 bases. CDR1 and CDR2 (germline): LGHNA, YSLEER. The J segment lost 4 bases and the V segment lost 1 base, leaving 4 bases of the junction unmatched. The CDR3 length is 16 residues. This CDR3 is CASSQASGRPPDTQYF. CDR3 DNA sequence: TGCGCCAGCAGCCAAGCTAGCGGGAGGCCTCCAGATACGCAGTATTTT.

The V and J genes are TRBV18 and TRBJ1-6; D may be TRBD1 (6 bases). The CDR3 sequence is 16 residues long. The V and J ends lost 1 base and 8 bases respectively, with 15 bases between them. Germline assignment: CDR1 KGHSH and CDR2 LQKENI. This chain's CDR3 is CASSPLIQGPDSPLHF. The CDR3 bases are TGTGCCAGCTCACCACTCATACAGGGCCCAGATTCACCCCTCCACTTT.

The J gene is TRBJ1-2, the V gene TRBV9; TRBD1 agrees at 8 bases. V was pared by 9 bases and J by 2 bases, with 9 bases of the junction left unmatched. The germline V gene has CDR1 SGDLS and CDR2 YYNGEE. The CDR3 is made up of 14 amino acids. CDR3 DNA sequence: TGTGCCACCACTCCAGGGGGCCAGAACTATGGCTACACCTTC. It specifies CATTPGGQNYGYTF.

This clone came up once. V gene TRBV28 combines with J gene TRBJ2-1; 13 nucleotides align to TRBD2. Looked up from germline, CDR1 is MDHEN and CDR2 is SYDVKM. The CDR3 spans 16 residues. Trimming cost V 6 bases and J 8 bases; bases outside gene matches: 10. The CDR3 protein is CASRQRTSGRVHEQFF. The CDR3, as DNA: TGTGCCAGCAGACAAAGGACTAGCGGGAGAGTGCATGAGCAGTTCTTC. Full variable domain (remainder filled in from reference TRBV28 and TRBJ2-1): DVKVTQSSRYLVKRTGEKVFLECVQDMDHENMFWYRQDPGLGLRLIYFSYDVKMKEKGDIPEGYSVSREKKERFSLILESASTNQTSMYLCASRQRTSGRVHEQFFGPGTRLTVL.

This clone was observed a handful of times. The rearrangement joins TRBV6-5 to TRBJ1-2, with 8 bases lining up with TRBD1. CDR1 is MNHEY and CDR2 is SVGAGI in the germline V gene. V lost 6 bases, J lost 10 bases, and 10 bases stayed unmatched. The CDR3 is 13 amino acids. The CDR3 DNA is TGTGCCAGCAGGAAGGACAGGGTCGGTGTCTACACCTTC. Translation: CASRKDRVGVYTF.

This chain links TRBV5-6 with TRBJ1-6; D ambiguous. Trimming removed 4 bases from V and 8 bases from J, with 22 bases in between. The CDR3 sequence is 17 residues long. Looked up from germline, CDR1 is SGHDT and CDR2 is YYEEEE. The CDR3 is CASSRTMGPGLDSPLHF. CDR3 nucleotide sequence: TGTGCCAGCAGCAGAACGATGGGCCCCGGGTTGGATTCACCCCTCCACTTT.

The chain carries TRBV19 and TRBJ1-1, with TRBD1 identical over 9 bases. V lost 5 bases, J lost 7 bases, and 11 bases stayed unmatched. Per the germline V gene, CDR1 is LNHDA and CDR2 is SQIVND (reference sequence). This CDR3 has 15 amino acids. CDR3 in DNA: TGTGCCAGTAGTCCCCATGGACAGGGGTATGGTGAAGCTTTCTTT. Protein: CASSPHGQGYGEAFF.

The chain employs TRBV20-1 and TRBJ2-7; 10 nucleotides line up with TRBD2. J lost 2 bases, V lost 3 bases, and 10 bases had no gene match. The germline gives CDR1 DFQATT, CDR2 SNEGSKA (reference sequence). The CDR3 is 16 residues long. The DNA for the CDR3 is TGCAGTGCTAGTCAATCACGGACTAGCGGAACCTACGAGCAGTACTTC. Translated: CSASQSRTSGTYEQYF.

The J gene is TRBJ2-3, the V gene TRBV27; D perhaps matches TRBD1 (6 bases). Trimming removed 6 bases at V and 4 bases at J, with 23 bases between. The CDR3 runs to 17 residues. The V gene's germline CDR1 is MNHEY and CDR2 SMNVEV (reference sequence). CDR3 bases: TGTGCCAGCAGGGACAGTCACACCAAAATCGGAGCAGATACGCAGTATTTT. Protein product: CASRDSHTKIGADTQYF.